A selection of T cell receptor beta chains follows, all from one sample in a study of shared clonotypes between healthy human individuals. Profiled with immunoSEQ multiplex PCR; TCRdb holds only in-frame clones, not every one. The sample yields over a million clones, approximately 98% seen once. The specimen sequenced was naive CD4+ T cells sorted from blood. The receptors stem from a young man in good health. The CDR3 runs from the conserved cysteine through the conserved F or W. Fields, in order: clone size, V gene, D gene, J gene, CDR3 DNA, CDR3 protein. The D gene is left open where the match is weak. Expanded clones get a size class; other rows say once, few or many, or leave the size out.

.	TRBV9	TRBD2	TRBJ2-3	TGTGCCAGCGGACGGACTAGCGGGGGGTTCAAAGATACGCAGTATTTT	CASGRTSGGFKDTQYF
.	TRBV7-2	.	TRBJ2-5	TGTGCCAGCAGCTTAGCGAGGGGGTTAGAGACCCAGTACTTC	CASSLARGLETQYF
.	TRBV20-1	.	TRBJ1-2	TGCAGTGCTAGACTGGGCTATGGCTACACCTTC	CSARLGYGYTF
.	TRBV2	.	TRBJ2-7	TGTGCCAGCAGCCCACAGGGAATTTCCTACGAGCAGTACTTC	CASSPQGISYEQYF
.	TRBV5-1	.	TRBJ2-1	TGCGCCAGCAGCTTCGGGACCGCAAGATCCTACAATGAGCAGTTCTTC	CASSFGTARSYNEQFF
.	TRBV11-2	.	TRBJ1-3	TGTGCCAGCAGCCCGACAGCAAGCTCTGGAAACACCATATATTTT	CASSPTASSGNTIYF
.	TRBV18	.	TRBJ2-1	TGTGCCAGCTCACCCGGGACGGAGAGCTCCTACAATGAGCAGTTCTTC	CASSPGTESSYNEQFF
.	TRBV4-1	.	TRBJ1-1	TGCGCCAGCAGCCAAGATCCAGGGATCACTGAAGCTTTCTTT	CASSQDPGITEAFF
.	TRBV28	.	TRBJ2-5	TGTGCCAGCAGTTCGACACGGCCCCAAGAGACCCAGTACTTC	CASSSTRPQETQYF
.	TRBV29-1	.	TRBJ2-7	TGCAGCGTTGAAGCACAGGGATACGAGCAGTACTTC	CSVEAQGYEQYF
.	TRBV29-1	TRBD2	TRBJ2-3	TGCAGCGTTGAAAAACTAGCGGGAGAGTCAGATACGCAGTATTTT	CSVEKLAGESDTQYF
.	TRBV18	.	TRBJ2-7	TGTGCCAGCTCACCATCTGCGGGATCCTTACCCTACGAGCAGTACTTC	CASSPSAGSLPYEQYF
.	TRBV29-1	TRBD1	TRBJ2-3	TGCAGCGTTGAGCCTGACGGGACAGGGCTACATACGCAGTATTTT	CSVEPDGTGLHTQYF
.	TRBV30	.	TRBJ2-3	TGTGCCTGGACAAGGTCCCCCACGGGGAAAACGGATACGCAGTATTTT	CAWTRSPTGKTDTQYF
.	TRBV6-1	.	TRBJ1-5	TGTGCCAGCACAGGGTTGGAAAGCAATCAGCCCCAGCATTTT	CASTGLESNQPQHF
.	TRBV5-1	.	TRBJ1-1	TGCGCCAGCAGCTTGGGAGGGCTGAACACTGAAGCTTTCTTT	CASSLGGLNTEAFF
.	TRBV6-5	.	TRBJ1-5	TGTGCCAGCAGAGAGGATGGCAATCAGCCCCAGCATTTT	CASREDGNQPQHF
.	TRBV15	TRBD2	TRBJ2-2	TGTGCCACCAGCAGGCGGGGGGAGGGAACCGGGGAGCTGTTTTTT	CATSRRGEGTGELFF
.	TRBV18	TRBD1	TRBJ1-5	TGTGCCAGCTCTCCGGACAGGGGCCAGCCCCAGCATTTT	CASSPDRGQPQHF
once	TRBV28	TRBD2	TRBJ2-7	TGTGCCAGCAGTTTACTCGGGGGGTACGAGCAGTACTTC	CASSLLGGYEQYF
.	TRBV15	TRBD1	TRBJ1-2	TGTGCCACCAGCAGAAGACAGGGGGCGAACTATGGCTACACCTTC	CATSRRQGANYGYTF
.	TRBV7-2	.	TRBJ2-7	TGTGCCAGCAGCTCGACGTCCTACGAGCAGTACTTC	CASSSTSYEQYF